The 29 T cell receptor beta chains below were found in one sample sequenced in a study of shared clonotypes between healthy human individuals. This table comes from immunoSEQ multiplex PCR, and its TCRdb copy is limited to in-frame clones, with some not included. The data show about 2.4 million clones, over 85% seen once. Sequencing was performed on naive CD4+ T cells from PBMCs. Subset of the sample: CD45RA+ positively selected. Receptors were obtained from a man between 18 and 29 years old in good health. Some clones in this sample may be carry-over from other donors' samples.

This sequence joins TRBV6-5 and TRBJ2-7, with 8 bases fitting TRBD2. This CDR3 is 14 amino acids long. The V and J ends lost 6 bases and 5 bases, in that order; junction bases with no gene match: 9. The germline gives CDR1 MNHEY, CDR2 SVGAGI. This CDR3 is CASRQLAGINEQYF. The CDR3 DNA reads as TGTGCCAGCAGACAGTTAGCGGGAATCAACGAGCAGTACTTC.

The V gene is TRBV29-1, the J gene TRBJ2-3; TRBD1 matches 7 bases. With 6 bases clipped from V and 5 bases from J, the junction kept 11 bases outside the gene matches. This CDR3 has 14 amino acids. CDR1 is SQVTM and CDR2 is ANQGSEA in the germline V gene. The chain's CDR3 is CSVEGARGKDTQYF. The CDR3, as DNA: TGCAGCGTCGAGGGGGCCAGGGGTAAAGATACGCAGTATTTT.

The chain is built from TRBV19 and TRBJ2-1; 8 bases align to TRBD1. V lost 3 bases to trimming and J lost 10 bases; unmatched junction nucleotides: 11. Germline V lookup: CDR1 LNHDA, CDR2 SQIVND (reference sequence). This CDR3 is built from 15 residues. The CDR3 here is CASSIRDRFIIEQFF. As DNA, the CDR3 is TGTGCCAGTAGTATCCGGGACAGGTTTATCATAGAGCAGTTCTTC.

The V call is TRBV30, the J call TRBJ1-6, with a tentative D call TRBD1 (6 bases). The V and J ends lost 0 bases and 7 bases respectively, with 10 bases between them. There are 14 residues in the CDR3. Germline CDR1 GTSNPN, CDR2 SVGIG (reference sequence). The CDR3 DNA sequence: TGTGCCTGGAGTGTAGGAGGGGGAAATTCACCCCTCCACTTT. It translates to CAWSVGGGNSPLHF.

This clone was observed a single time. The chain couples TRBV5-1 to TRBJ2-5; 11 bases fit TRBD2. This CDR3 has 15 amino acids. Germline V gene sequence: CDR1 SGHRS, CDR2 YFSETQ. Trimming cost V 3 bases and J 2 bases; bases outside gene matches: 3. CDR3 DNA: TGCGCCAGCAGCTCGCCTAGCGGGAGGCAAGAGACCCAGTACTTC. This gives the protein CASSSPSGRQETQYF.

This chain connects TRBV5-5 to TRBJ2-5, with 7 bases fitting TRBD2. The trim removed 1 base at V and 3 bases at J, leaving 9 bases unmatched. The CDR3 sequence is 16 residues long. Germline V gene sequence: CDR1 SGHKS, CDR2 YYEKEE (reference sequence). The CDR3, as DNA: TGTGCCAGCAGCTTGCTCGCTAGCGGACTCAAAGAGACCCAGTACTTC. Protein product: CASSLLASGLKETQYF.

The CDR3 loop reads CASSFDYQSYEQYF. CDR3 nucleotides: TGTGCCAGCAGCTTTGATTATCAGTCCTACGAGCAGTACTTC. The V call is TRBV5-4, the J call TRBJ2-7; the D is unclear. This CDR3 is built from 14 residues. V was trimmed by 2 bases and J by 1 base, leaving 10 bases between them. Germline CDR1 SGHNT, CDR2 YYREEE (reference sequence).

J is TRBJ2-7 and V is TRBV6-1; D is possibly TRBD1 (6 bases). There are 13 residues in the CDR3. Trimming left V 8 bases short and J 4 bases short, with 15 bases between. Per the germline V gene, CDR1 is MNHNS and CDR2 is SASEGT. CDR3 in amino acids: CASDRGSGYEQYF. Written as DNA, the CDR3 is TGTGCCAGCGATAGGGGGTCGGGGTACGAGCAGTACTTC.

This clone has only a few counts. V gene TRBV28 combines with J gene TRBJ1-5; 8 nucleotides align to TRBD1. There are 13 residues in the CDR3. Trimming at V came to 5 bases and at J to 5 bases, leaving 2 bases not matched to a gene. The germline V gene encodes CDR1 MDHEN and CDR2 SYDVKM. CDR3 DNA: TGTGCCAGCAGTACACAGGGGGATCAGCCCCAGCATTTT. The encoded protein is CASSTQGDQPQHF.

The genes are TRBV6-1 and TRBJ2-1, with TRBD2 matching 8 bases. The CDR3 sequence is 17 residues long. After removal of 2 bases from V and 0 bases from J, the junction contained 6 bases not matched to a gene. The germline gives CDR1 MNHNS, CDR2 SASEGT. The CDR3 sequence is CASSESIAGRSYNEQFF. The CDR3 region has the DNA TGTGCCAGCAGTGAATCCATAGCGGGACGCTCCTACAATGAGCAGTTCTTC.

The chain carries TRBV10-2 and TRBJ2-5; 13 positions match TRBD2. J gave up 4 bases and V 6 bases, and 8 bases lay outside the gene matches. Germline V gives CDR1 WSHSY, CDR2 SAAADI. The CDR3 length is 16 residues. CDR3 amino acids: CASRRTSGSPGETQYF. The CDR3 nucleotides read TGCGCCAGCAGAAGGACTAGCGGGAGTCCAGGAGAGACCCAGTACTTC.

The rearrangement uses TRBV11-2 and TRBJ2-5; either TRBD1 or TRBD2 may fit D (6 bases each). This CDR3 spans 15 amino acids. Trimming shortened V by 5 bases and J by 5 bases, and 18 bases separated the two germline ends. Germline CDR1 and CDR2: SGHAT and FQNNGV. CDR3 bases: TGTGCCAGCAGCCGAATAAAGGGGGGCTTGGAGACCCAGTACTTC. Translated, it gives CASSRIKGGLETQYF.

The chain joins TRBV4-2 to TRBJ1-5, with unresolved D. The CDR3 spans 12 residues. The V and J ends lost 1 base and 5 bases respectively, with 3 bases between them. Germline CDR1 is LGHNA and CDR2 is YNFKEQ. This chain's CDR3 is CASSQVDQPQHF. The CDR3 bases are TGTGCCAGCAGCCAAGTGGATCAGCCCCAGCATTTT.

The rearrangement joins TRBV7-8 to TRBJ1-5, with a tentative D call TRBD1 (6 bases). CDR1 and CDR2 from the germline V gene are SGHVS and FQNEAQ. CDR3 length equals 15 residues. V was trimmed by 0 bases and J by 1 base, leaving 7 bases between them. The CDR3 loop reads CASSLARGSNQPQHF. The CDR3 nucleotides read TGTGCCAGCAGCTTAGCCAGGGGAAGCAATCAGCCCCAGCATTTT. Filled out from reference TRBV7-8 and TRBJ1-5, the complete variable domain reads GAGVSQSPRYKVAKRGQDVALRCDPISGHVSLFWYQQALGQGPEFLTYFQNEAQLDKSGLPSDRFFAERPEGSVSTLKIQRTQQEDSAVYLCASSLARGSNQPQHFGDGTRLSIL.

This chain joins TRBV6-5 and TRBJ2-4; D possibly corresponds to TRBD2 (7 bases). Trimming took 10 bases from V and 6 from J, leaving 19 bases between them. The CDR3 has 14 amino acids. Germline lookup yields CDR1 MNHEY and CDR2 SVGAGI. As DNA, the CDR3 is TGTGCCACCCTCAACCCGGGGGGCGCAAACATTCAGTACTTC. It yields the protein CATLNPGGANIQYF.

The genes are TRBV7-6 and TRBJ2-2; D remains unclear. This CDR3 comprises 12 residues. The V and J ends lost 5 bases and 7 bases respectively, with 8 bases between them. CDR1 and CDR2 (germline): SGHVS, FNYEAQ. The DNA for the CDR3 is TGTGCCAGCAGCCCGGACCGCGGGGAGCTGTTTTTT. Protein sequence: CASSPDRGELFF.

J is TRBJ2-5 and V is TRBV7-6; 12 nucleotides match TRBD1. V lost 5 bases to trimming and J lost 6 bases; unmatched junction nucleotides: 7. CDR1 SGHVS and CDR2 FNYEAQ come from the germline V gene. This CDR3 has 15 residues. The chain's CDR3 is CASSPGTGGLKTQYF. As DNA, the CDR3 is TGTGCCAGCAGCCCCGGGACAGGGGGCTTGAAGACCCAGTACTTC.

The rearrangement links TRBV30 to TRBJ1-3, with no clear D. The V gene lost 7 bases and the J gene lost 0 bases, with 7 bases spanning the gap. The CDR3 spans 12 residues. The germline gives CDR1 GTSNPN, CDR2 SVGIG (reference sequence). CDR3 loop: CASIPSGNTIYF. The CDR3 region has the DNA TGTGCCTCGATTCCCTCTGGAAACACCATATATTTT.

V and J are TRBV5-6 and TRBJ2-7, with 8 bases that match TRBD2. The CDR3 is 14 residues long. V dropped 7 bases and J dropped 3; count of bases not matched to a gene: 9. Per germline, CDR1 SGHDT and CDR2 YYEEEE. The CDR3 bases are TGTGCCAGCTCCCGGGGGGGGAGTTTCTACGAGCAGTACTTC. It specifies CASSRGGSFYEQYF.

The V call is TRBV6-1, the J call TRBJ2-3, with 11 bases fitting TRBD1. V was clipped by 4 bases and J by 4 bases; unmatched bases: 10. Germline CDR1 is MNHNS and CDR2 is SASEGT. The CDR3 is 17 amino acids. The CDR3 DNA follows: TGTGCCAGCAGTGCCCTCCCGGGACAGGGGGGGTCAGATACGCAGTATTTT. Translation gives CASSALPGQGGSDTQYF.

The chain employs TRBV7-8 and TRBJ2-1; D is unclear. Trimming cost V 0 bases and J 0 bases, with 6 bases left between them. The germline gives CDR1 SGHVS, CDR2 FQNEAQ. The CDR3 has 15 residues. CDR3 sequence: CASSLALSSYNEQFF. DNA for the CDR3: TGTGCCAGCAGCTTAGCGTTGAGCTCCTACAATGAGCAGTTCTTC.

J is TRBJ2-7 and V is TRBV27; possible D gene TRBD2, 8 bases. Trimming cost V 2 bases and J 3 bases, with 17 bases left between them. Germline-derived CDR1 and CDR2 are MNHEY and SMNVEV (reference sequence). There are 16 residues in the CDR3. The CDR3: CASSLPRGTSIYEQYF. CDR3 DNA: TGTGCCAGCAGTTTACCCAGGGGGACTAGTATCTACGAGCAGTACTTC.

In this sample, this clone turned up once. The chain carries TRBV7-7 and TRBJ2-2; 11 bases fit TRBD1. This CDR3 region has 15 residues. V shed 4 bases and J 5 bases; nucleotides not matched to a gene: 3. Germline lookup yields CDR1 SSHAT and CDR2 FNYEAQ (reference sequence). CDR3 DNA: TGTGCCAGCAGCTACGGGACAGGGGGGACCGGGGAGCTGTTTTTT. It codes for CASSYGTGGTGELFF.

This sequence joins TRBV18 and TRBJ1-4; D is uncertain. Germline V gene sequence: CDR1 KGHSH, CDR2 LQKENI. V gave up 3 bases and J gave up 8 bases, with 13 bases separating them. The length of the CDR3 is 14 residues. The CDR3 region is CASSPGSPGEKLFF. CDR3 DNA sequence: TGTGCCAGCTCACCCGGGTCCCCGGGGGAAAAACTGTTTTTT.

CDR3 protein: CASSLNRETNYSGANVLTF. The CDR3 nucleotides read TGTGCCAGCAGCTTGAATAGGGAAACCAACTACTCTGGGGCCAACGTCCTGACTTTC. The chain is built from TRBV5-6 and TRBJ2-6, with unresolved D. The CDR3 runs to 19 residues. V was trimmed by 1 base and J by 0 bases, leaving 17 bases between them. Germline-derived CDR1 and CDR2 are SGHDT and YYEEEE.

This rearrangement joins TRBV7-6 to TRBJ2-3; possibly TRBD1 or TRBD2 for D (5 bases each). The CDR3 is made up of 14 amino acids. The V end was cut by 5 bases, the J end by 2 bases, with 11 bases between. Germline CDR1 and CDR2: SGHVS and FNYEAQ. This CDR3 reads CASSPGTLTDTQYF. DNA for the CDR3: TGTGCCAGCAGCCCGGGGACCCTCACAGATACGCAGTATTTT.

As to this clone: Other nucleotide sequences in the sample specify the same CDR3. The genes are TRBV5-1 and TRBJ1-5; 7 nucleotides line up with TRBD1. The CDR3 is 14 amino acids. Germline loops: CDR1 SGHRS, CDR2 YFSETQ. The J segment lost 7 bases and the V segment lost 3 bases, leaving 7 bases of the junction unmatched. CDR3 loop: CASSSDPGGQPQHF. DNA of the CDR3: TGCGCCAGCAGCTCCGACCCAGGGGGACAGCCCCAGCATTTT.

The chain has TRBV27 and TRBJ1-5, with 9 bases fitting TRBD1. There are 16 residues in the CDR3. The germline V gene encodes CDR1 MNHEY and CDR2 SMNVEV (reference sequence). V was pared by 4 bases and J by 4 bases, with 8 bases of the junction left unmatched. CDR3 sequence: CASSSSTGGWNQPQHF. CDR3 sequence (DNA): TGTGCCAGCAGTTCCTCGACAGGGGGGTGGAATCAGCCCCAGCATTTT.

The chain carries TRBV5-5 and TRBJ2-7; 8 bases map to TRBD2. This CDR3 has 15 amino acids. Germline CDR1 reads SGHKS; CDR2 reads YYEKEE (reference sequence). Trimming cost V 4 bases and J 6 bases; bases outside gene matches: 12. The CDR3 region is CASSREGLPSAEQYF. CDR3 sequence (DNA): TGTGCCAGCAGCCGGGAGGGACTCCCGAGTGCCGAGCAGTACTTC. Together with reference TRBV5-5 and TRBJ2-7, the CDR3 gives the full variable domain: DAGVTQSPTHLIKTRGQQVTLRCSPISGHKSVSWYQQVLGQGPQFIFQYYEKEERGRGNFPDRFSARQFPNYSSELNVNALLLGDSALYLCASSREGLPSAEQYFGPGTRLTVT.